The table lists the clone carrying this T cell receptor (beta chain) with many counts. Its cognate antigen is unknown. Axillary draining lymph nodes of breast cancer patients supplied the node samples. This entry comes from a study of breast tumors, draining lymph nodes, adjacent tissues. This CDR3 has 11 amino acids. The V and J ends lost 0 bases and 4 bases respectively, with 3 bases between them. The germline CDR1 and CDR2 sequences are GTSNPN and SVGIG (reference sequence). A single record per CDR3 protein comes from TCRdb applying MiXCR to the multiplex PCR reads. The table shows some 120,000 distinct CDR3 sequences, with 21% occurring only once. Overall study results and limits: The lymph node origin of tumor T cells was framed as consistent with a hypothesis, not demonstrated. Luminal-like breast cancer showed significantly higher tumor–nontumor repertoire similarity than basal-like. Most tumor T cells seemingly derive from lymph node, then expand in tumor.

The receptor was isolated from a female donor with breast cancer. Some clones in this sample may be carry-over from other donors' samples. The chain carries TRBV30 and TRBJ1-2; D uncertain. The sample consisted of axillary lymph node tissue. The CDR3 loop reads CAWSVSYGYTF. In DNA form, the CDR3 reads TGTGCCTGGAGTGTTAGCTATGGCTACACCTTC.